The source of this T cell receptor beta chain is a study of blood T cell repertoires in COVID-19. This CDR3 is built from 13 residues. Germline CDR1 reads LNHNV; CDR2 reads YYDKDF (reference sequence). V was shortened by 0 bases and J by 2 bases, with 5 bases between the two germline ends. Some clones are missing from TCRdb's copy, which holds only in-frame ones; the method was immunoSEQ multiplex PCR. The sample has about 110,000 clones, 88% seen once; the top ten hold 2% to 3%. Material: peripheral blood. The sequence was collected from a human donor in a cohort sampled during active COVID-19. This chain links TRBV15 with TRBJ2-7; tentatively, D is TRBD1 (5 bases). The CDR3 protein is CATSREGAYEQYF. The CDR3 region has the DNA TGTGCCACCAGCAGAGAAGGGGCCTACGAGCAGTACTTC.